This T cell receptor (beta chain) was profiled in a study of cytomegalovirus exposure and HLA in healthy donors. The V gene's germline CDR1 is KGHSH and CDR2 LQKENI. V shed 6 bases, J shed 3 bases, and the junction held 2 bases outside the gene matches. The CDR3 totals 13 residues. Regarding this clone: The antigen remains undetermined.

Study results and caveats: With high specificity and sensitivity, the classifier reportedly diagnosed cytomegalovirus status. A subsequent analysis found that TCR clusters from the first cohort also tended to co-occur in the 120 validation repertoires, with less than 95% of cluster scores above 0. Investigators reported fewer than 200 TCR beta chains as tied to cytomegalovirus.

Using immunoSEQ multiplex PCR, the repertoire was profiled, and TCRdb retains in-frame clones only, with some absent. The profile covers about 350,000 clones, with roughly 90% appearing a single time and approximately 1.1% taken by the ten largest. This clonotype originated in a woman between 25 and 40 years old in good health and CMV-seropositive. This rearrangement joins TRBV18 to TRBJ2-7; TRBD1 agrees at 10 bases. Sequencing used PBMCs. The CDR3 nucleotides read TGTGCCAGCTCCCGGGACAGGGGCTACGAGCAGTACTTC. Translation: CASSRDRGYEQYF.